This T cell receptor (beta chain) was sequenced for a study of blood T cell repertoires in COVID-19. Background on the study: COVID-19 samples from acute and convalescent phases originated in the United States, Italy and Spain. Sources were T cells, B-cell-depleted T cells, or PBMCs; the material itself was cDNA or gDNA.

In the source study's methods: For nucleated cells, counts were estimated from reference gene primer amplification. Here immunoSEQ multiplex PCR was the method, and the copy in TCRdb shows in-frame clones only, minus some. The V and J calls and the clone size are those of that table, but D and trimming were determined from the DNA. Of approximately 200,000 clones listed, roughly 79% were seen once; the top ten hold around 16%. The germline V gene has CDR1 SGHTA and CDR2 FQGNSA. V gave up 4 bases and J gave up 6 bases; unmatched junction bases: 14. The CDR3 length is 16 residues. V gene TRBV7-2 combines with J gene TRBJ2-7; TRBD1 matches 8 bases. The receptor was isolated from a man aged 55 to 70 with active or convalescent COVID-19. The sample was peripheral blood. CDR3 region: CASSSFPGQAPGEQYF. The DNA for the CDR3 is TGTGCCAGCAGCTCGTTTCCGGGACAGGCCCCAGGCGAGCAGTACTTC.